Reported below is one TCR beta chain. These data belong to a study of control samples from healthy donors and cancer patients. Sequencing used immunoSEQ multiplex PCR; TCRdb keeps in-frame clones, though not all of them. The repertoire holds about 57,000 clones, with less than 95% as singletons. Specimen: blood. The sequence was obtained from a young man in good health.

This CDR3 reads CASSRQPNQPQHF. As DNA, the CDR3 is TGTGCCAGCAGTCGGCAGCCAAATCAGCCCCAGCATTTT. The genes are TRBV6-2 or TRBV6-3 and TRBJ1-5; D unresolved. V was cut by 5 bases and J by 4 bases, with 9 bases left in between. The CDR3 sequence is 13 residues long. Per the germline V gene, CDR1 is MNHEY and CDR2 is SVGEGT.